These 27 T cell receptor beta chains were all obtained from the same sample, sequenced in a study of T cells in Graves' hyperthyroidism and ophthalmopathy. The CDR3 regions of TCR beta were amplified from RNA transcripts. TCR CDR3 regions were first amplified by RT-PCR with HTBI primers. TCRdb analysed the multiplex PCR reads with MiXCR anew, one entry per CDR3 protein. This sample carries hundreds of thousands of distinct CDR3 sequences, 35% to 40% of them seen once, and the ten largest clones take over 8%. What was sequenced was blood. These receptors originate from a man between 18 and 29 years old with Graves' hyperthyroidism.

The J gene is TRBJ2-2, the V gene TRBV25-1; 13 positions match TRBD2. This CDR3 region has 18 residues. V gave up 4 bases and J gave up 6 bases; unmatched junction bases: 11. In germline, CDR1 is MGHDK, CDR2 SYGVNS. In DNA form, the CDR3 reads TGTGCCAGCAGTGGCTTTCAGGGACTAGCGGGAATGGCCGGGGAGCTGTTTTTT. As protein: CASSGFQGLAGMAGELFF. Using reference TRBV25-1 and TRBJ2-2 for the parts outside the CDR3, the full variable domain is EADIYQTPRYLVIGTGKKITLECSQTMGHDKMYWYQQDPGMELHLIHYSYGVNSTEKGDLSSESTVSRIRTEHFPLTLESARPSHTSQYLCASSGFQGLAGMAGELFFGEGSRLTVL.

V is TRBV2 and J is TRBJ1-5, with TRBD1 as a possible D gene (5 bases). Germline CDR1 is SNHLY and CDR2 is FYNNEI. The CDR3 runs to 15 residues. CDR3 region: CARDRRGGSNQPQHF. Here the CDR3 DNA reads TGTGCTAGAGATCGTAGGGGCGGTAGCAATCAGCCCCAGCATTTT.

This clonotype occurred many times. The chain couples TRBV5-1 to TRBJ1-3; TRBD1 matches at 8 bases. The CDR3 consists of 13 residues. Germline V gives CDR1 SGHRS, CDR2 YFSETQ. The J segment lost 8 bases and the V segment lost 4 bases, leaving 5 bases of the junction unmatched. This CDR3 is CASSLDRGDTIYF. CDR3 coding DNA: TGCGCCAGCAGCCTAGACAGGGGTGACACCATATATTTT.

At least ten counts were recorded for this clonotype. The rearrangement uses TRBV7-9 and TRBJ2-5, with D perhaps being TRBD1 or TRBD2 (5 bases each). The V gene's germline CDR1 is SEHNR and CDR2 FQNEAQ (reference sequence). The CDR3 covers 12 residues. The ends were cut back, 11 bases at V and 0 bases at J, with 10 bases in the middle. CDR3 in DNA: TGTGCCGTCGAGGGGTACCAAGAGACCCAGTACTTC. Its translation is CAVEGYQETQYF. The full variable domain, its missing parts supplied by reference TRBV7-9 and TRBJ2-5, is DTGVSQNPRHKITKRGQNVTFRCDPISEHNRLYWYRQTLGQGPEFLTYFQNEAQLEKSRLLSDRFSAERPKGSFSTLEIQRTEQGDSAMYLCAVEGYQETQYFGPGTRLLVL.

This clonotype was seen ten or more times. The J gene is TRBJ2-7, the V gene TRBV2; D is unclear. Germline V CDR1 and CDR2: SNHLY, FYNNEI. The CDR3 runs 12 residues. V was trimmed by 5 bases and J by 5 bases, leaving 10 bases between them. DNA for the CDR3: TGTGCCAGCAGTTCAGTACGGAACGAGCAGTACTTC. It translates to CASSSVRNEQYF.

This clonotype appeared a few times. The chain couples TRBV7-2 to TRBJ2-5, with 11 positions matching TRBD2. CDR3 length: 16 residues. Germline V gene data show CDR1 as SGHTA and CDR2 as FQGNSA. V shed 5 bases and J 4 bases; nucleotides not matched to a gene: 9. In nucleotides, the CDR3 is TGTGCCAGCAGCACCTATAGCGGGAGGGCCAGAGAGACCCAGTACTTC. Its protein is CASSTYSGRARETQYF.

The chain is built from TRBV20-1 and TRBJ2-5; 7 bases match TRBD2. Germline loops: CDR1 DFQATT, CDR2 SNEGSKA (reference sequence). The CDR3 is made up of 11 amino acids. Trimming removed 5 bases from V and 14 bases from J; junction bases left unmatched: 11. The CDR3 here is CSAGGGSAGYF. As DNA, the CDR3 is TGCAGTGCTGGGGGGGGTTCGGCGGGATACTTC.

CDR3 coding DNA: TGTGCCAGCAGTTTAAAGGGGAGAGGCGACGAGCAGTACTTC. This translates into CASSLKGRGDEQYF. The J gene is TRBJ2-7, the V gene TRBV12-3 or TRBV12-4; either TRBD1 or TRBD2 may fit D (5 bases each). Trimming took 2 bases from V and 5 from J, leaving 13 bases between them. This CDR3 comprises 14 residues.

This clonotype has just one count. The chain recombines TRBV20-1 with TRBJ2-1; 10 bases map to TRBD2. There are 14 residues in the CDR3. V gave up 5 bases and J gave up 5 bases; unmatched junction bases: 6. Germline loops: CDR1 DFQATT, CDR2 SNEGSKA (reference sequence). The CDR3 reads CSASRTSGNNEQFF. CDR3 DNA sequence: TGCAGTGCTTCTCGGACTAGCGGCAACAATGAGCAGTTCTTC.

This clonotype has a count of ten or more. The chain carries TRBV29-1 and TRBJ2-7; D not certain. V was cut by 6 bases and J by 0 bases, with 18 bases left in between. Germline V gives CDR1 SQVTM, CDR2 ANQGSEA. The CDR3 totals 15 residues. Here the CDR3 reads CSVATSGMSSYEQYF. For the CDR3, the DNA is TGCAGCGTCGCCACCTCAGGAATGAGCTCCTACGAGCAGTACTTC.

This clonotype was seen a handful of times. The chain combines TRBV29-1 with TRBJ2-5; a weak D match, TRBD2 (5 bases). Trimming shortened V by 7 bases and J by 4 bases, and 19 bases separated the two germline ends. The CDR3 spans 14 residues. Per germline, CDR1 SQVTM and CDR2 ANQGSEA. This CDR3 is CSAVPGSSGETQYF. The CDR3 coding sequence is TGCAGCGCTGTCCCGGGGTCATCGGGAGAGACCCAGTACTTC.

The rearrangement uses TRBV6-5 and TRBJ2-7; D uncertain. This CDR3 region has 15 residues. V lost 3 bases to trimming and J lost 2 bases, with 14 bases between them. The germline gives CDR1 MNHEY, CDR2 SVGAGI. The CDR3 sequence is CASSYETLGAYEQYF. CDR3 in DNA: TGTGCCAGCAGTTATGAAACACTGGGTGCCTACGAGCAGTACTTC.

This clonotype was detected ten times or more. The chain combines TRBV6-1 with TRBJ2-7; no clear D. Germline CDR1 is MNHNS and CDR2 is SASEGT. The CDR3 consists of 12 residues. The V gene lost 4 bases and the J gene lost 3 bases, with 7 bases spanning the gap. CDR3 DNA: TGTGCCAGCAGTGTCAGTGGCTACGAGCAGTACTTC. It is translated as CASSVSGYEQYF.

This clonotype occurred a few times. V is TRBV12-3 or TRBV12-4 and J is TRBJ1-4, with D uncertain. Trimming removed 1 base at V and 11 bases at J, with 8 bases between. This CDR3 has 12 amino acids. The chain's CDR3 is CASSLVLGKLFF. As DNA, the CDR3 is TGTGCCAGCAGTTTAGTTCTTGGGAAACTGTTTTTT.

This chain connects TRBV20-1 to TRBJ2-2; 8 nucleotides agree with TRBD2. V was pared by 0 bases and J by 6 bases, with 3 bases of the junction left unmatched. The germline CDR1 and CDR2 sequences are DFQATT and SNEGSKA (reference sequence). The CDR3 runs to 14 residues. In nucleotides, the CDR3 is TGCAGTGCTAGAGATAGCGGGGAGCCCGGGGAGCTGTTTTTT. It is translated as CSARDSGEPGELFF.

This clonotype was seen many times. CDR3 loop: CASSRRQGGYTEAFF. CDR3 in DNA: TGTGCCAGTAGTCGAAGACAGGGAGGGTACACTGAAGCTTTCTTT. This chain joins TRBV19 and TRBJ1-1, with 7 positions matching TRBD1. J gave up 3 bases and V 5 bases, and 9 bases lay outside the gene matches. The CDR3 spans 15 residues. CDR1 LNHDA and CDR2 SQIVND come from the germline V gene (reference sequence).

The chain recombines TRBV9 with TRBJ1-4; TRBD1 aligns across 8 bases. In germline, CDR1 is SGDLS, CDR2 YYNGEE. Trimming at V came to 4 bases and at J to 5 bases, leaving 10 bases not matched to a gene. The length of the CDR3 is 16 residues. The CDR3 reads CASSQDRGQGNEKLFF. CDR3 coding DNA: TGTGCCAGCAGCCAAGATCGAGGACAGGGAAATGAAAAACTGTTTTTT.

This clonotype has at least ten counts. This CDR3 is CASQAGDTEAFF. CDR3 DNA sequence: TGTGCCAGCCAGGCAGGGGACACTGAAGCTTTCTTT. The chain combines TRBV5-4 with TRBJ1-1; a weak D match, TRBD1 (6 bases). Deletions cut 7 bases from V and 3 bases from J, with 10 bases between. Germline V gives CDR1 SGHNT, CDR2 YYREEE (reference sequence). CDR3 length: 12 residues. The full variable domain, in which reference TRBV5-4 and TRBJ1-1 provide the parts outside the CDR3, is ETGVTQSPTHLIKTRGQQVTLRCSSQSGHNTVSWYQQALGQGPQFIFQYYREEENGRGNFPPRFSGLQFPNYSSELNVNALELDDSALYLCASQAGDTEAFFGQGTRLTVV.

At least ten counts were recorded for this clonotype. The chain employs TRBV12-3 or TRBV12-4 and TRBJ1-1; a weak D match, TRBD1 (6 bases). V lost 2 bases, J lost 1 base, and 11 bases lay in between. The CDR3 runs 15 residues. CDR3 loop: CASSLRTVQNTEAFF. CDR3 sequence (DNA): TGTGCCAGCAGTTTAAGGACAGTCCAGAACACTGAAGCTTTCTTT.

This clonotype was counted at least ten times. The CDR3 region has the DNA TGCAGCGTTGTGGAATTCCAAGAGACCCAGTACTTC. Protein sequence: CSVVEFQETQYF. The J gene is TRBJ2-5, the V gene TRBV29-1; D gene ambiguous. The CDR3 totals 12 residues. Trimming cost V 4 bases and J 1 base, with 7 bases left between them. The germline V gene has CDR1 SQVTM and CDR2 ANQGSEA.

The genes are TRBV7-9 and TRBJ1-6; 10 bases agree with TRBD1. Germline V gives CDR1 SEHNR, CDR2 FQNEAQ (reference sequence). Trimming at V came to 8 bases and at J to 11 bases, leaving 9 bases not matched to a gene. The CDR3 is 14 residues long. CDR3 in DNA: TGTGCCAGCCGATTGGGACAGGGGCAAACACCCCTCCACTTT. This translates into CASRLGQGQTPLHF.

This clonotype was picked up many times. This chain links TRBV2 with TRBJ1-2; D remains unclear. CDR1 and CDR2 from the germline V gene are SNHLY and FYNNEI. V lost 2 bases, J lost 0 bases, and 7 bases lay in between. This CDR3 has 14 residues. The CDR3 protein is CASSETTANYGYTF. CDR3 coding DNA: TGTGCCAGCAGTGAAACCACAGCTAACTATGGCTACACCTTC.

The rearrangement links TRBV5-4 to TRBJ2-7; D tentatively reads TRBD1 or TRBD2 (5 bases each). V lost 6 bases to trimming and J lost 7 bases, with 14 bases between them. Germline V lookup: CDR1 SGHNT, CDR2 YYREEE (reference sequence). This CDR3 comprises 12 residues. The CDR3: CASNPRGGEQYF. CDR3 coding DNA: TGTGCCAGCAACCCAAGGGGCGGGGAGCAGTACTTC.

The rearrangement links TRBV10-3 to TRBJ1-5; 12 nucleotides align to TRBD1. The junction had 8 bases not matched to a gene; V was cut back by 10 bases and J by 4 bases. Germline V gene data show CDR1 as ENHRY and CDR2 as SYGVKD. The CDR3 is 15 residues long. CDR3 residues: CASTWDRGLNQPQHF. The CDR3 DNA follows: TGTGCCAGCACCTGGGACAGGGGGCTGAATCAGCCCCAGCATTTT.

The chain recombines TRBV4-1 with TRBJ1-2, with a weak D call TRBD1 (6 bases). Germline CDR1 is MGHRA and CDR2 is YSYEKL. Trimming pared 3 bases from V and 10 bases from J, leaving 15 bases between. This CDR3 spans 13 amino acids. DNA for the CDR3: TGCGCCAGCAGCCACCCCTCGACAGGCCTCTACACCTTC. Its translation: CASSHPSTGLYTF.

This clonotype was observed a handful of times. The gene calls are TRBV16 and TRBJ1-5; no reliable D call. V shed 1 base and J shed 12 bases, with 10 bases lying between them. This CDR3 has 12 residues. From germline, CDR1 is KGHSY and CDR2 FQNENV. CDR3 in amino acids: CASSQFTEFQHF. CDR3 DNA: TGTGCCAGCAGCCAATTCACGGAGTTCCAGCATTTT. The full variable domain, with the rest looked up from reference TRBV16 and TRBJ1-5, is GEEVAQTPKHLVRGEGQKAKLYCAPIKGHSYVFWYQQVLKNEFKFLISFQNENVFDETGMPKERFSAKCLPNSPCSLEIQATKLEDSAVYFCASSQFTEFQHFGDGTRLSIL.

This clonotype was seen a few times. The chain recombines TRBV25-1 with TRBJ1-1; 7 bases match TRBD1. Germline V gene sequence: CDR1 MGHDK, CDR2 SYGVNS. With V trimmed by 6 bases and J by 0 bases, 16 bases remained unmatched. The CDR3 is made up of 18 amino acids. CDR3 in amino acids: CASSLGVSGQFMNTEAFF. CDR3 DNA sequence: TGTGCCAGCAGCTTAGGGGTTTCGGGACAGTTCATGAACACTGAAGCTTTCTTT. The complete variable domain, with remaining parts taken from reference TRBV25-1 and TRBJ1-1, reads EADIYQTPRYLVIGTGKKITLECSQTMGHDKMYWYQQDPGMELHLIHYSYGVNSTEKGDLSSESTVSRIRTEHFPLTLESARPSHTSQYLCASSLGVSGQFMNTEAFFGQGTRLTVV.